This TCR beta chain was retrieved from a study of blood T cell repertoires in COVID-19. V dropped 1 base and J dropped 5 bases, with 15 bases sitting between them. The germline CDR1 and CDR2 sequences are SGHNT and YYREEE (reference sequence). The CDR3 is 15 amino acids. In the authors' methods: Amplification with reference gene primers provided the estimates of nucleated cell counts. TCRdb's table, derived via immunoSEQ multiplex PCR, lists solely in-frame clones and lacks some. That table gives V, J and clone size, and the DNA gave D and trimming. This table has fewer than 350,000 clones, roughly 88% appearing once.

J is TRBJ1-2 and V is TRBV5-4, with a tentative D call TRBD1 (5 bases). Source material: peripheral blood. The TCR originated in a man aged 18 to 29 with active or convalescent COVID-19. CDR3 protein: CASSLRQGPSYGYTF. The CDR3 DNA sequence: TGTGCCAGCAGCTTGCGGCAGGGCCCTAGTTATGGCTACACCTTC. The whole variable domain, filled in from reference TRBV5-4 and TRBJ1-2, reads ETGVTQSPTHLIKTRGQQVTLRCSSQSGHNTVSWYQQALGQGPQFIFQYYREEENGRGNFPPRFSGLQFPNYSSELNVNALELDDSALYLCASSLRQGPSYGYTFGSGTRLTVV.